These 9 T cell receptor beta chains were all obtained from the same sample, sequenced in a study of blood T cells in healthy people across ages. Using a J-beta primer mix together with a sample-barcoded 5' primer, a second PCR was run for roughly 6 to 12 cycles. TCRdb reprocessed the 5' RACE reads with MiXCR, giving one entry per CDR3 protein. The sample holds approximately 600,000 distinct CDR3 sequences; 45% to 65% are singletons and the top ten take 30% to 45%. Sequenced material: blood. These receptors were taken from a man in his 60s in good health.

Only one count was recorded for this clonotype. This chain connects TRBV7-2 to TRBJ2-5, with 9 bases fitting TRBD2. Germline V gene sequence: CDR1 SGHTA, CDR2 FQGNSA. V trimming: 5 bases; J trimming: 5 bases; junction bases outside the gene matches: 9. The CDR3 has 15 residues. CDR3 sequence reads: CASSKQELAGETQYF. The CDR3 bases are TGTGCCAGCAGCAAACAGGAACTAGCGGGTGAGACCCAGTACTTC.

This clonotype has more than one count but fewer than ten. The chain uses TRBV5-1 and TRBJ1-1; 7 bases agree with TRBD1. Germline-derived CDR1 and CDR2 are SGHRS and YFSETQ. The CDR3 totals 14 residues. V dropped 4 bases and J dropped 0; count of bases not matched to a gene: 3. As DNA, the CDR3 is TGCGCCAGCAGCGTGGACAGGCTGAACACTGAAGCTTTCTTT. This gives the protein CASSVDRLNTEAFF.

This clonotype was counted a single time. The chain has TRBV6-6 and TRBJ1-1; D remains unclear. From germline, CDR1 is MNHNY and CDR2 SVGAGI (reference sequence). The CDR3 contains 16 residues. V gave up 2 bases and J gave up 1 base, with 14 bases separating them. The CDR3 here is CASSYPPGGPNTEAFF. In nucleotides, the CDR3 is TGTGCCAGCAGTTACCCCCCAGGCGGCCCGAACACTGAAGCTTTCTTT.

The CDR3 sequence: CSARPGRDYGYTF. As DNA, the CDR3 is TGCAGCGCTCGACCGGGCAGGGACTATGGCTACACCTTC. This chain uses TRBV29-1 with TRBJ1-2, with D possibly matching TRBD1 (5 bases). Germline V gene data show CDR1 as SQVTM and CDR2 as ANQGSEA. Trimming removed 7 bases from V and 3 bases from J, with 15 bases in between. CDR3 length equals 13 residues. Based on the CDR3 plus reference TRBV29-1 and TRBJ1-2, the full variable domain is SAVISQKPSRDICQRGTSLTIQCQVDSQVTMMFWYRQQPGQSLTLIATANQGSEATYESGFVIDKFPISRPNLTFSTLTVSNMSPEDSSIYLCSARPGRDYGYTFGSGTRLTVV.

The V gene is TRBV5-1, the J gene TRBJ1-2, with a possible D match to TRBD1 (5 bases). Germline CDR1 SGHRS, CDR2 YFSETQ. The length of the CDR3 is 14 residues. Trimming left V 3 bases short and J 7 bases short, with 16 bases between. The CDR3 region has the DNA TGCGCCAGCAGCTCACAGGACACCCAGGCTGGCTACACCTTC. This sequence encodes CASSSQDTQAGYTF.

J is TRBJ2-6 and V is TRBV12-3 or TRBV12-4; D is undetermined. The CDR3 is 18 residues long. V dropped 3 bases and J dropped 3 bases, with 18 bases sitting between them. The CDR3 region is CASSLAGSPPHGANVLTF. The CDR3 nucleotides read TGTGCCAGCAGTTTGGCCGGAAGTCCTCCCCATGGGGCCAACGTCCTGACTTTC.

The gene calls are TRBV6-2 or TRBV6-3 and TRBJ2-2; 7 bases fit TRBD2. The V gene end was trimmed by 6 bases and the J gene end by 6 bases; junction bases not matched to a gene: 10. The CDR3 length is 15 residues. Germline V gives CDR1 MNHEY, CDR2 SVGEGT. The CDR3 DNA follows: TGTGCCAGCAGACCTGGACTAGTATTTTCCGGGGAGCTGTTTTTT. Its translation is CASRPGLVFSGELFF.

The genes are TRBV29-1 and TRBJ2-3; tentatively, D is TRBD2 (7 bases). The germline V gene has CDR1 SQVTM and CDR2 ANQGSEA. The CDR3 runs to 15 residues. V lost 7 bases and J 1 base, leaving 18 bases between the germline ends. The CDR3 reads CSAAGMGGRTDTQYF. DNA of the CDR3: TGCAGCGCCGCCGGTATGGGGGGGCGCACAGATACGCAGTATTTT.

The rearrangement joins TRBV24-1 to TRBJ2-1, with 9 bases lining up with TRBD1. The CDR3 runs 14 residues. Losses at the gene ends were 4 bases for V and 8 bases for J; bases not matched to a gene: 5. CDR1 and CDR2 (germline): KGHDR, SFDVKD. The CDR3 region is CATSDPTGGDEQFF. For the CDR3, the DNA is TGTGCCACCAGTGACCCTACAGGGGGCGATGAGCAGTTCTTC.